Described below is a single TCR beta chain sequence and its context. CDR1 is SNHLY and CDR2 is FYNNEI in the germline V gene. The CDR3 spans 14 residues. The germline V and J ends were trimmed by 8 bases and 2 bases, with 13 bases remaining between them. These data belong to a study of T cell changes during pregnancy in multiple sclerosis. Assay: immunoSEQ multiplex PCR; the TCRdb copy retains only in-frame clones and omits some. The sample consists of 44,000 or so clones, roughly 90% of them appearing once. The chain couples TRBV2 to TRBJ1-5; unclear D gene. The sequenced sample was peripheral blood, obtained in the first trimester of pregnancy. The sequence was obtained from a female donor in good health, enrolled as a control in a pregnancy study. CDR3: CASGTRERNQPQHF. The CDR3 region has the DNA TGTGCCAGCGGTACCCGGGAGCGCAATCAGCCCCAGCATTTT.